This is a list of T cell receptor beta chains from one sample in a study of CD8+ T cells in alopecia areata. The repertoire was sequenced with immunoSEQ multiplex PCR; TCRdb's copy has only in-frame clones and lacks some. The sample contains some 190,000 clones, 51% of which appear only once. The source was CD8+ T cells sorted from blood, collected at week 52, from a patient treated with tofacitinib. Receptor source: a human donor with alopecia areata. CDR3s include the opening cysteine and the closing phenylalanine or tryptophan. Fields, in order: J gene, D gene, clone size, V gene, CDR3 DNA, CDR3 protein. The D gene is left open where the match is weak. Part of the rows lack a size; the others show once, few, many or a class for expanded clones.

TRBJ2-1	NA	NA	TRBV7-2	TGTGCCAGCAGCCTAGGGGGGCCCTTCCCCTACAATGAGCAGTTCTTC	CASSLGGPFPYNEQFF
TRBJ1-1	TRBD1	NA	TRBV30	TGTGCCTGCTCAGGGGGGACTGAAGCTTTCTTT	CACSGGTEAFF
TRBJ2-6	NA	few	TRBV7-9	TGTGCCAGCAGCCAAGAAGGGAGCTCTGGGGCCAACGTCCTGACTTTC	CASSQEGSSGANVLTF
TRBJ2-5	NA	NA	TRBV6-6	TGTGCCAGCAGTTTGGGGCAGGGGAGGGAGACCCAGTACTTC	CASSLGQGRETQYF
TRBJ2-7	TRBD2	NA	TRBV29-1	TGCAGCGTTGAAGTAGCGGGGGCGACCTACGAGCAGTACTTC	CSVEVAGATYEQYF
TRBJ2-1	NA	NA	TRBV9	TGTGCCAGCAGCGGGGCCGGCGTGGACAATGAGCAGTTCTTC	CASSGAGVDNEQFF
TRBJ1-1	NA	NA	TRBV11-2	TGTGCCAGCAGCTCAGCCCGGGAGATGAACACTGAAGCTTTCTTT	CASSSAREMNTEAFF
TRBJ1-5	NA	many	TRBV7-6	TGTGCCAGCAGCTTAGGCGGGGGCAGGGCTCTTGAGCCCCAGCATTTT	CASSLGGGRALEPQHF
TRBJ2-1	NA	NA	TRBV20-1	TGCAGTGCAATGGGGGAAGGGGGGCAGTTCTTC	CSAMGEGGQFF
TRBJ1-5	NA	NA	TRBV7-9	TGTGCCAGCAGCTTTAGTTGGGGCAATCAGCCCCAGCATTTT	CASSFSWGNQPQHF
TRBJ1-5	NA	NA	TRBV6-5	TGTGCCAGCAGCTGGGCGGCCCCTCCTAATCAGCCCCAGCATTTT	CASSWAAPPNQPQHF
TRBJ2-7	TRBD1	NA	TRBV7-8	TGTGCCAGCAGCCTAACGGGACAGGGGTACGAGCAGTACTTC	CASSLTGQGYEQYF
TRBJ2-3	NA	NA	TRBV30	TGTGCCTGGGGGTGGGGGCGCACAGATACGCAGTATTTT	CAWGWGRTDTQYF
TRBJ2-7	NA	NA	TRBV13	TGTGCCAGCAGCTTTCAAGACTACGAGCAGTACTTC	CASSFQDYEQYF
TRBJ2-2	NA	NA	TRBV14	TGTGCCAGCAGCCAACTAGACAATTCCGGGGAGCTGTTTTTT	CASSQLDNSGELFF
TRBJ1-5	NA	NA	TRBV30	TGTGCCTGGAGTCCCGAACTGGGGGGAGGCGGTCAGCCCCAGCATTTT	CAWSPELGGGGQPQHF
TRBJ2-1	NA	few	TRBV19	TGTGCCACCTGGGACCCAGCCTACAATGAGCAGTTCTTC	CATWDPAYNEQFF
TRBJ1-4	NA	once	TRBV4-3	TGCGCCAGCAGCCAAGGGGCGGGAGTCGAGGATGAAAAACTGTTTTTT	CASSQGAGVEDEKLFF
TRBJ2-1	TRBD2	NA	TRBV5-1	TGCGCCAGCAGCGGAACTAGCGGCGAATACAATGAGCAGTTCTTC	CASSGTSGEYNEQFF
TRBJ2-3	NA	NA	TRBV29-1	TGCAGCGTTGAAGGGGCAGCCACAGATACGCAGTATTTT	CSVEGAATDTQYF
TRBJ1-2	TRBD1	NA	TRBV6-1	TGTGCCAGCAGACGGACAGGGGATGGCTACACCTTC	CASRRTGDGYTF
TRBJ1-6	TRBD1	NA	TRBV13	TGTGCCAGCCGGGACAGCAATAATTCACCCCTCCACTTT	CASRDSNNSPLHF
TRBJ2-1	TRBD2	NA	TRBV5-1	TGCGCCAGCAGCAGGGGACTAGCGGGGGGTCCTACCTACAATGAGCAGTTCTTC	CASSRGLAGGPTYNEQFF
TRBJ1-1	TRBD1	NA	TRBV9	TGTGCCAGCAGCGTAGGCGGACAGGGATCGAACACTGAAGCTTTCTTT	CASSVGGQGSNTEAFF
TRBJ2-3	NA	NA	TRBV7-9	TGTGCCAGCAGCCCTCCGGGGGCGTTCACAGATACGCAGTATTTT	CASSPPGAFTDTQYF
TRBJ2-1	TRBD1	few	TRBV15	TGTGCCACCAGCAGAGTTGGAGACAGGGGCTACAATGAGCAGTTCTTC	CATSRVGDRGYNEQFF
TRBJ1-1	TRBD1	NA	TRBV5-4	TGTGCCAGCAGCCTCACAGGGGGGGACACTGGAGCTTTCTTT	CASSLTGGDTGAFF
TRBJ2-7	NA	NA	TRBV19	TGTGCCAGTAGTACCAGGACAGGGAGGGACGAGCAGTACTTC	CASSTRTGRDEQYF
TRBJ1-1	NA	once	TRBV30	TGTGCCTGGAGTGTACGGTACACTGAAGCTTTCTTT	CAWSVRYTEAFF
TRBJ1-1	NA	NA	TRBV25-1	TGTGCCAGCAGTGAATGGCTAGGTACTGAAGCTTTCTTT	CASSEWLGTEAFF
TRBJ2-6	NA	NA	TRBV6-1	TGTGCCAGCAGCCAAGACAGCTCTGGGGCCAACGTCCTGACTTTC	CASSQDSSGANVLTF
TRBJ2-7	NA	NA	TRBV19	TGTGCCAGTAGTTCGACAGCATACGAGCAGTACTTC	CASSSTAYEQYF
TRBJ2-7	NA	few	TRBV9	TGTGCCAGCAGCGTAGGAACATCCGAGCAGTACTTC	CASSVGTSEQYF
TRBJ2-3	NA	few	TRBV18	TGTGCCAGCTCACCACCGCGACAAGATACGCAGTATTTT	CASSPPRQDTQYF
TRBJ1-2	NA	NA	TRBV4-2	TGTGCCAGCAGCCAAGATATGGCAGGGGCGAAAACTAACTATGGCTACACCTTC	CASSQDMAGAKTNYGYTF
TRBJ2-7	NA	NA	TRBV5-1	TGCGCCAGCAGAGGATCCAGATACGAGCAGTACTTC	CASRGSRYEQYF
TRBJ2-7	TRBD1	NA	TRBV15	TGTGCCACCAGCCGGACAGGGGATTTCGACGAGCAGTACTTC	CATSRTGDFDEQYF
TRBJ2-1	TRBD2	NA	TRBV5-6	TGTGCCAGCAGCTTGGATAGCGGGGGGGCCTATGAGCAGTTCTTC	CASSLDSGGAYEQFF
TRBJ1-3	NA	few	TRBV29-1	TGCAGCGTTGAAGTCGTTAACTCTGGAAACACCATATATTTT	CSVEVVNSGNTIYF
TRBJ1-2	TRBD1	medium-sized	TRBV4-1	TGCGCCAGCAGCCAAGGGTACAGGGGGCTCGACTATGGCTACACCTTC	CASSQGYRGLDYGYTF
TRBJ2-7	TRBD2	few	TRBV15	TGTGCCACCAGCTGGCGCGGGGGATACTCCTACGAGCAGTACTTC	CATSWRGGYSYEQYF
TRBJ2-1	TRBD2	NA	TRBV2	TGTGCCACGGTCGTGGGGGGGACTGCCTACAATGAGCAGTTCTTC	CATVVGGTAYNEQFF
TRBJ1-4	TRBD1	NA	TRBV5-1	TGCGCCAGCAGCTTGGTGGGACAGGGAGCCTCTAATGAAAAACTGTTTTTT	CASSLVGQGASNEKLFF
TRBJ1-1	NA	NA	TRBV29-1	TGCAGCGTTGAGTGGGGGCCGAACACTGAAGCTTTCTTT	CSVEWGPNTEAFF
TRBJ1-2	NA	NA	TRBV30	TGTGCCTGTGAGGACAGCAGCTATGGCTACACCTTC	CACEDSSYGYTF
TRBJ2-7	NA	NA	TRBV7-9	TGTGCCAGCAGCTACCGGGAGAACTACGAGCAGTACTTC	CASSYRENYEQYF
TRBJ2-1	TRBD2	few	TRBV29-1	TGCAGCGTCTACGGGCTAGCGGGGATCAATGAGCAGTTCTTC	CSVYGLAGINEQFF
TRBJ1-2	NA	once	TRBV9	TGTGCCAGCAGCGTAGGACAGCACCTCCTTGGCTACACCTTC	CASSVGQHLLGYTF
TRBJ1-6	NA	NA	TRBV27	TGTGCCAGCAGTGCTACCGGGACCCAAACGGGCTCCTATAATTCACCCCTCCACTTT	CASSATGTQTGSYNSPLHF
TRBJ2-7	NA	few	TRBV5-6	TGTGCCAGCAGCTCGGGACGGCTACGAGAGCAGTACTTC	CASSSGRLREQYF
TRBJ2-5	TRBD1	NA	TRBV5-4	TGTGCCAGCAGCTGGGACAGGTCACAAGAGACCCAGTACTTC	CASSWDRSQETQYF
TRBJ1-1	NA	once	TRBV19	TGTGCCAGTAGTATCCCATCAGAGAACACTGAAGCTTTCTTT	CASSIPSENTEAFF
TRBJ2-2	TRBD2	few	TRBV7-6	TGTGCCAGCAGCTTGGGACTAGCACCGACCGGGGAGCTGTTTTTT	CASSLGLAPTGELFF